This entry lists 20 T cell receptor beta chains sequenced from one sample in a study of OX40 agonist ivuxolimab in advanced cancers. Only in-frame clones appear in the TCRdb table, and some are missing; sequencing was by immunoSEQ multiplex PCR. The data show about 77,000 clones, approximately 82% seen once. The sample was CD4+ or CD8+ T cells sorted from blood, taken in a trial of the OX40 agonist ivuxolimab. The receptors here all came from an adult with an advanced solid tumor such as melanoma, head and neck, liver or kidney cancer.

V and J are TRBV7-8 and TRBJ1-1, with D tentatively TRBD1 (5 bases). Per the germline V gene, CDR1 is SGHVS and CDR2 is FQNEAQ. This CDR3 is built from 13 residues. Deletions cut 5 bases from V and 0 bases from J, with 7 bases between. The DNA of the CDR3 is TGTGCCAGCAGCCAGGACATGAACACTGAAGCTTTCTTT. Its translation is CASSQDMNTEAFF.

The CDR3 sequence: CASSQQGLYGYTF. The CDR3 DNA follows: TGTGCCAGTAGCCAACAGGGGCTCTATGGCTACACCTTC. V gene TRBV19 combines with J gene TRBJ1-2, with TRBD1 matching over 7 bases. The germline V gene encodes CDR1 LNHDA and CDR2 SQIVND (reference sequence). This CDR3 contains 13 residues. V trimming: 6 bases; J trimming: 4 bases; junction bases outside the gene matches: 5.

The chain couples TRBV4-1 to TRBJ1-4, with D unclear. Per germline, CDR1 MGHRA and CDR2 YSYEKL. V was cut by 7 bases and J by 5 bases, with 23 bases left in between. The CDR3 has 17 residues. CDR3 sequence (DNA): TGCGCCAGCAATACTGGAAGGGTTCGGTCCTTCAATGAAAAACTGTTTTTT. This translates into CASNTGRVRSFNEKLFF.

The genes are TRBV28 and TRBJ2-7; D remains ambiguous. The V and J ends lost 4 bases and 4 bases respectively, with 11 bases between them. Germline V lookup: CDR1 MDHEN, CDR2 SYDVKM. The CDR3 length is 13 residues. The CDR3 DNA sequence: TGTGCCAGCAGTTCGATAAACCAGTACGAGCAGTACTTC. Translating gives CASSSINQYEQYF.

This clone was seen a single time. The rearrangement joins TRBV19 to TRBJ2-5; D remains ambiguous. The germline V and J ends were trimmed by 6 bases and 5 bases, with 7 bases remaining between them. The CDR3 contains 11 residues. Germline V lookup: CDR1 LNHDA, CDR2 SQIVND (reference sequence). The CDR3 here is CASSGPETQYF. The CDR3 region has the DNA TGTGCCAGTAGCGGACCGGAGACCCAGTACTTC.

This chain links TRBV28 with TRBJ2-7; D is unresolved. Trimming cost V 4 bases and J 1 base, with 11 bases left between them. The CDR3 is 14 residues long. Per germline, CDR1 MDHEN and CDR2 SYDVKM. The CDR3 reads CASSSPGYSYEQYF. In DNA, the CDR3 is TGTGCCAGCAGTTCTCCGGGTTATTCCTACGAGCAGTACTTC.

The chain employs TRBV7-2 and TRBJ2-2; D perhaps matches TRBD1 (5 bases). The CDR3 spans 15 residues. V gave up 5 bases and J gave up 6 bases, with 16 bases separating them. Germline assignment: CDR1 SGHTA and CDR2 FQGNSA. CDR3 bases: TGTGCCAGCAGCCCACGGACCAGGGCTTCCGGGGAGCTGTTTTTT. This sequence encodes CASSPRTRASGELFF.

The rearrangement links TRBV6-5 to TRBJ1-1, with D unresolved. Per germline, CDR1 MNHEY and CDR2 SVGAGI. The V gene lost 5 bases and the J gene lost 5 bases, with 12 bases spanning the gap. The CDR3 runs to 13 residues. CDR3 coding DNA: TGTGCCAGCAGTCTTGTAAGAGGGACTGAAGCTTTCTTT. As protein: CASSLVRGTEAFF.

The chain carries TRBV30 and TRBJ2-5; 10 bases line up with TRBD2. Germline-derived CDR1 and CDR2 are GTSNPN and SVGIG (reference sequence). The CDR3 contains 15 residues. With V trimmed by 0 bases and J by 5 bases, 6 bases remained unmatched. In DNA form, the CDR3 reads TGTGCCTGGAGTGTCGGGCTAGCGGGAGTGGAGACCCAGTACTTC. It translates to CAWSVGLAGVETQYF.

The rearrangement links TRBV7-9 to TRBJ1-2; 8 bases are shared with TRBD1. From germline, CDR1 is SEHNR and CDR2 FQNEAQ (reference sequence). There are 14 residues in the CDR3. Trimming cost V 3 bases and J 4 bases; bases outside gene matches: 4. In nucleotides, the CDR3 is TGTGCCAGCAGCTTTCAGGGGGCCAGCTATGGCTACACCTTC. It is translated as CASSFQGASYGYTF.

This clone was found a few times. The chain recombines TRBV11-3 with TRBJ2-2; possible D gene TRBD2, 6 bases. The germline V and J ends were trimmed by 5 bases and 6 bases, with 10 bases remaining between them. Germline lookup yields CDR1 SGHNT and CDR2 YENEEA. The CDR3 length is 13 residues. The CDR3 loop reads CASSLRESGELFF. DNA for the CDR3: TGTGCCAGCAGCCTCCGGGAGTCCGGGGAGCTGTTTTTT.

V usage is TRBV2 and J usage is TRBJ2-2, with 9 bases fitting TRBD2. The CDR3 is 14 residues long. Germline V gene data show CDR1 as SNHLY and CDR2 as FYNNEI. Trimming took 3 bases from V and 7 from J; bases not matched to a gene: 3. The CDR3 DNA follows: TGTGCCAGCAGTGAGGGACTAGCAGGCGGGGAGCTGTTTTTT. Translating gives CASSEGLAGGELFF.

This clone turned up a few times. V usage is TRBV6-5 and J usage is TRBJ2-2; D unclear. Trimming removed 4 bases at V and 3 bases at J, with 12 bases between. The CDR3 runs to 15 residues. Per the germline V gene, CDR1 is MNHEY and CDR2 is SVGAGI. CDR3: CASSSTSPYTGELFF. CDR3 sequence (DNA): TGTGCCAGCAGTTCGACAAGTCCTTACACCGGGGAGCTGTTTTTT.

V gene TRBV11-3 combines with J gene TRBJ2-4, with a possible D match to TRBD1 (6 bases). Per germline, CDR1 SGHNT and CDR2 YENEEA. This CDR3 has 16 amino acids. Trimming took 4 bases from V and 2 from J, leaving 15 bases between them. CDR3 sequence reads: CASSSPGERSKNIQYF. The DNA of the CDR3 is TGTGCCAGCAGCTCCCCAGGGGAGAGGTCCAAAAACATTCAGTACTTC.

This clone was recorded only once. The CDR3 sequence is CASGTLNTEAFF. CDR3 DNA: TGTGCCAGCGGGACTTTGAACACTGAAGCTTTCTTT. V and J are TRBV13 and TRBJ1-1, with TRBD1 as a possible D gene (5 bases). V was shortened by 8 bases and J by 0 bases, with 7 bases between the two germline ends. The CDR3 runs 12 residues. Per the germline V gene, CDR1 is PRHDT and CDR2 is FYEKMQ (reference sequence).

The sample holds one count of this clone. V usage is TRBV27 and J usage is TRBJ2-7; the D is unclear. The CDR3 loop spans 15 amino acids. Deletions cut 3 bases from V and 2 bases from J, with 14 bases between. The germline V gene has CDR1 MNHEY and CDR2 SMNVEV (reference sequence). The CDR3 region is CASSFGSTRPYEQYF. For the CDR3, the DNA is TGTGCCAGCAGTTTTGGGTCTACACGCCCCTACGAGCAGTACTTC.

The genes are TRBV5-5 and TRBJ1-2, with a possible D match to TRBD1 (5 bases). This CDR3 is 14 amino acids long. V lost 3 bases, J lost 1 base, and 10 bases lay in between. Germline V CDR1 and CDR2: SGHKS, YYEKEE (reference sequence). This CDR3 reads CASSSADINYGYTF. In DNA form, the CDR3 reads TGTGCCAGCAGCTCGGCGGACATTAACTATGGCTACACCTTC.

This chain uses TRBV6-1 with TRBJ2-4, with D possibly called TRBD1 or TRBD2 (5 bases each). Germline loops: CDR1 MNHNS, CDR2 SASEGT. This CDR3 region has 14 residues. Trimming cost V 6 bases and J 1 base, with 10 bases left between them. The CDR3 DNA follows: TGTGCCAGCAGGGGGGACCCCGCCAAAAACATTCAGTACTTC. Its translation is CASRGDPAKNIQYF.

The table lists this clone with a count of one. The chain has TRBV14 and TRBJ2-2, with TRBD2 as a possible D gene (6 bases). The germline V gene has CDR1 SGHDN and CDR2 FVKESK. This CDR3 is 15 amino acids long. V dropped 4 bases and J dropped 7 bases, with 16 bases sitting between them. The chain's CDR3 is CASSRIWGVGGELFF. Written as DNA, the CDR3 is TGTGCCAGCAGCCGAATCTGGGGGGTCGGCGGGGAGCTGTTTTTT.

V is TRBV5-1 and J is TRBJ2-1, with 9 bases aligning to TRBD1. The J segment lost 5 bases and the V segment lost 0 bases, leaving 3 bases of the junction unmatched. This CDR3 has 15 residues. Looked up from germline, CDR1 is SGHRS and CDR2 is YFSETQ. The CDR3: CASSLGGQGNNEQFF. The CDR3 nucleotides are TGCGCCAGCAGCTTGGGTGGACAGGGGAACAATGAGCAGTTCTTC. The full variable domain, rest sourced from reference TRBV5-1 and TRBJ2-1, is KAGVTQTPRYLIKTRGQQVTLSCSPISGHRSVSWYQQTPGQGLQFLFEYFSETQRNKGNFPGRFSGRQFSNSRSEMNVSTLELGDSALYLCASSLGGQGNNEQFFGPGTRLTVL.